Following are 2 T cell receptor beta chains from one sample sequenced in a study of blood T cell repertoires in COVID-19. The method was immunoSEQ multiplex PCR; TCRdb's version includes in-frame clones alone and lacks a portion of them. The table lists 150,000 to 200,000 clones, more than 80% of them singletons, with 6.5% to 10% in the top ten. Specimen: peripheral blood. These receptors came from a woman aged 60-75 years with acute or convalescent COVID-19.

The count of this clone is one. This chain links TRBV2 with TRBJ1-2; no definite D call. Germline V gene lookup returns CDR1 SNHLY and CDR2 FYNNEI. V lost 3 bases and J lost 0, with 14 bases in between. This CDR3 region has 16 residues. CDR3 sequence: CASSEVERPPNYGYTF. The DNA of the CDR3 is TGTGCCAGCAGTGAGGTTGAGCGGCCCCCTAACTATGGCTACACCTTC.

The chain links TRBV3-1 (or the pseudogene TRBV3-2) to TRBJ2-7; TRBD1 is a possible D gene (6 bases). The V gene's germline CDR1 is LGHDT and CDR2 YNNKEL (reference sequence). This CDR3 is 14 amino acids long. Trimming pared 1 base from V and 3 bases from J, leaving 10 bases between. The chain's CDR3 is CASSQGGRGYEQYF. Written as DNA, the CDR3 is TGTGCCAGCAGCCAAGGTGGCAGGGGCTACGAGCAGTACTTC.